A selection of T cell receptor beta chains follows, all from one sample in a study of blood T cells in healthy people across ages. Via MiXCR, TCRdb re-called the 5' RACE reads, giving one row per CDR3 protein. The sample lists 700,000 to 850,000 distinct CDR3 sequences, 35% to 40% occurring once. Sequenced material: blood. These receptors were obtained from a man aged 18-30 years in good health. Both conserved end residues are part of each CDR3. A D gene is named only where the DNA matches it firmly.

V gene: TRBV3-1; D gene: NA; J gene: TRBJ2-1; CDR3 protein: CASSQGMRTSNEQFF
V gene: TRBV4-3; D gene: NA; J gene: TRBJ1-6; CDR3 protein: CASSQEGLSYNSPLHF
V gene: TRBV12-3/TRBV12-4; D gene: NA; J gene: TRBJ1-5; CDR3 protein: CASSDVQSNQPQHF
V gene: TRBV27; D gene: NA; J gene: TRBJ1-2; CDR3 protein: CASSLNPGQHGCTF
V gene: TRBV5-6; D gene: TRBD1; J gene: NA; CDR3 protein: CASTKQGDKNIQYF
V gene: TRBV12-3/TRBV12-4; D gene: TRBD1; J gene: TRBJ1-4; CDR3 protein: CASKATGANEKLFF
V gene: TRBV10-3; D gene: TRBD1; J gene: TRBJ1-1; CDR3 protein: CAISDTGARSGRTEAFF
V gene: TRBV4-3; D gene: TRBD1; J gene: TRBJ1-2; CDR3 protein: CASSQGFRQGNYGYTF
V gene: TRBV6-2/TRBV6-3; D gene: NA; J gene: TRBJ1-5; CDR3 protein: CASSYRRQPQHF
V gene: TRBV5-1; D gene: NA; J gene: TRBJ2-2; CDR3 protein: CASSLTGENTGELFF
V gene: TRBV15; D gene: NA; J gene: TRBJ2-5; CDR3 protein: CATSRDPGLGETQYF
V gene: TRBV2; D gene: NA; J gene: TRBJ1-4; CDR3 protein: CASSEGRVNEKLFF
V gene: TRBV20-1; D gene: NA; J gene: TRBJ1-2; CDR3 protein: CSARVGDDGYTF
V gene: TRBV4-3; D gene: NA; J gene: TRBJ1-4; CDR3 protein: CASSQDRQLSNEKLFF
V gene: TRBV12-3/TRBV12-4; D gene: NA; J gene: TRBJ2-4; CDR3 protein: CASSFRAARGWAKNIQYF
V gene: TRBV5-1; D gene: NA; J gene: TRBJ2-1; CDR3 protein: CASSPGTHKEQFF
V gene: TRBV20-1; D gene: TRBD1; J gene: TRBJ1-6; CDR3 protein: CSAPSPTGRNSPLHF